The next 9 T cell receptor beta chains were all read from a single sample in a study of T cell responses to AZD1222 COVID-19 vaccine. The repertoire was sequenced with immunoSEQ multiplex PCR; TCRdb's copy has only in-frame clones and lacks some. The sample consists of around 200,000 clones, approximately 91% of them appearing once. The sample was peripheral blood, taken on day 0 of AZD1222 vaccination. Receptor source: an adult in good health.

This clone was observed a single time. The J gene is TRBJ1-3, the V gene TRBV9; D may be TRBD1 (5 bases). CDR3 size: 17 residues. Germline CDR1 and CDR2: SGDLS and YYNGEE. The V end lost 2 bases, the J end lost 2 bases, and 17 bases lay between the germline ends. The CDR3 DNA sequence: TGTGCCAGCAGCGTCCTGGGGACGGCTGGTACTGGAAACACCATATATTTT. As protein: CASSVLGTAGTGNTIYF.

The V gene is TRBV5-1, the J gene TRBJ1-2; D not certain. Trimming took off 0 bases at V and 6 bases at J, with 15 bases between the two ends. CDR1 and CDR2 (germline): SGHRS, YFSETQ. The CDR3 has 15 residues. The CDR3 DNA reads TGCGCCAGCAGCTTGGAGCAGGCTGTTCTCCATGGCTACACCTTC. Encoded protein: CASSLEQAVLHGYTF.

The rearrangement joins TRBV7-9 to TRBJ1-4; no clear D. The CDR3 is 11 residues long. Germline V lookup: CDR1 SEHNR, CDR2 FQNEAQ (reference sequence). Trimming cost V 10 bases and J 7 bases, with 10 bases left between them. CDR3 in amino acids: CATPESEKLFF. For the CDR3, the DNA is TGTGCCACTCCAGAGAGTGAAAAACTGTTTTTT.

The chain combines TRBV6-5 with TRBJ2-5, with 9 positions matching TRBD1. This CDR3 has 14 residues. CDR1 and CDR2 from the germline V gene are MNHEY and SVGAGI. V lost 5 bases and J lost 5; bases outside the gene matches: 6. The CDR3 sequence is CASSQQGAGETQYF. In DNA, the CDR3 is TGTGCCAGCAGTCAACAGGGGGCCGGGGAGACCCAGTACTTC.

Details on this clone: The junction shows a germline mismatch at one end, possibly a read error. The J gene is TRBJ1-5, the V gene TRBV19; D unresolved. Looked up from germline, CDR1 is LNHDA and CDR2 is SQIVND (reference sequence). The CDR3 consists of 11 residues. CDR3: CASSMDARSYF. In DNA form, the CDR3 reads TGTGCCAGTAGTATGGATGCCAGGAGCTACTTT.

The CDR3 loop reads CASSQDSGRPDTYNEQFF. The CDR3, as DNA: TGCGCCAGCAGCCAAGACAGCGGCCGGCCGGACACCTACAATGAGCAGTTCTTC. The genes are TRBV4-3 and TRBJ2-1; either TRBD1 or TRBD2 may supply D (5 bases each). This CDR3 comprises 18 residues. Looked up from germline, CDR1 is LGHNA and CDR2 is YSLEER. V was trimmed by 0 bases and J by 2 bases, leaving 17 bases between them.

V is TRBV5-6 and J is TRBJ1-2; D gene ambiguous. V gave up 4 bases and J gave up 4 bases, with 14 bases separating them. Germline V gene lookup returns CDR1 SGHDT and CDR2 YYEEEE. The CDR3 runs 14 residues. CDR3 bases: TGTGCCAGCAGCCCGGCGACCGAGATCTATGGCTACACCTTC. This sequence encodes CASSPATEIYGYTF.

The chain carries TRBV5-1 and TRBJ2-7; D unclear. Looked up from germline, CDR1 is SGHRS and CDR2 is YFSETQ. Trimming left V 0 bases short and J 0 bases short, with 10 bases between. CDR3 length: 15 residues. Here the CDR3 reads CASSLEEASSYEQYF. The CDR3 DNA follows: TGCGCCAGCAGCTTGGAGGAAGCTAGCTCCTACGAGCAGTACTTC.

This clone has only a few counts. The rearrangement links TRBV2 to TRBJ1-6, with a possible D match to TRBD1 (6 bases). There are 11 residues in the CDR3. V lost 8 bases and J 9 bases, leaving 8 bases between the germline ends. Germline assignment: CDR1 SNHLY and CDR2 FYNNEI. This CDR3 is CASEGGSPLHF. For the CDR3, the DNA is TGTGCCAGCGAGGGGGGTTCACCCCTCCACTTT.